This TCR beta chain derives from a study of T cells expressing NK-cell markers (dated by TCRdb to the early 2020s). Concerning the study at large: Three sorted T-cell subsets (CD3+CD56+NKG2C+, CD3+CD56+NKG2C- and CD3+CD56-NKG2C+) from about 8 donors had their TCR beta-chain repertoires profiled. Illumina HiSeq 2000/2500, MiSeq or NextSeq was used to sequence libraries as 2 x 150 bp reads. The eight sequenced donors were randomly selected healthy volunteers, three men and five women. Seven of the eight sequenced donors were HCMV-seropositive and one was HCMV-seronegative. General findings and caveats noted by the study authors: In several donors, the dominant CD3+CD56+NKG2C+ clonotypes were found to rank among the top 10 CD8+ clonotypes and to make up about 1.0-7.5% of CD8+ T cells. Those dominant clonotypes were again the most abundant among CD3+CD56-NKG2C+ cells in a few donors, at about 25-65%. Whether the expanded NKG2C-expressing T cell clones were specific for HCMV antigens remained unclear.

Comment on this clonotype: Its binding antigen is unknown.

The germline V gene (reference sequence) supplies CDR1 SEHNR and CDR2 FQNEAQ. Reading from cysteine to phenylalanine, the CDR3 counts 16 amino acids. There is no recorded DNA. A commercial ELISA kit detecting HCMV-specific IgG in serum was used to determine HCMV serostatus. Peripheral blood mononuclear cells were isolated from blood by Ficoll density gradient centrifugation. For sequencing, an Illumina HiSeq 2000 was employed. 5'RACE template switching, by which a universal primer site and unique molecular identifiers were added, was used to make TCR beta cDNA libraries. cDNA synthesis was primed from the TCR beta constant segment, followed by two successive PCR amplification steps. On the authors' methods: MIGEC was used to demultiplex reads and group the reads by UMI, and MiTCR was used to assemble and quantify clonotypes. To remove erroneous sequences, TCR cDNA sequences were retained only when supported by two or more reads. The tcR package was used for downstream repertoire analysis, with clonotypes matched between fractions based on CDR3 nucleotide sequence plus V segment. Antigen specificity was annotated against VDJdb with VDJmatch, allowing one amino acid substitution in CDR3. TCRdb reprocessed the raw reads; every CDR3 protein sequence is a single record, and DNA is not supplied. These V and J calls are TCRdb output, not the study's own analysis. This sample's clone table shows fewer than 400,000 distinct CDR3 sequences. The ten largest make up about 10% of the sample.

The chain joins TRBV7-9 to TRBJ1-1; checking the TCRdb D call of TRBD1 is not possible without DNA. Sequenced: blood T cells: a sorted CD56 or NKG2C T cell subset, CD4+ or CD8+ T cells, or bulk PBMC T cells (not recorded which). This clonotype was sampled from a woman in her forties or fifties in good health. Donor details come from another sample of the same person, matched by shared clones. The CDR3 reads as follows: CASSSPEDSLNTEAFF. Full variable domain (CDR3 extended with the reference TRBV7-9 and TRBJ1-1 proteins): DTGVSQNPRHKITKRGQNVTFRCDPISEHNRLYWYRQTLGQGPEFLTYFQNEAQLEKSRLLSDRFSAERPKGSFSTLEIQRTEQGDSAMYLCASSSPEDSLNTEAFFGQGTRLTVV.